Listed below are T cell receptor beta chains from one sample, sequenced in a study of cytomegalovirus exposure and HLA in healthy donors. The protocol was immunoSEQ multiplex PCR, while the TCRdb copy is restricted to in-frame clones and leaves out a portion. This table holds some 57,000 clones, about 73% found once. What was sequenced was PBMCs. These receptors were collected from a woman aged 55-75 years in good health and CMV-seropositive. Each CDR3 is given with its conserved first and last residue. Each record gives: D gene, V gene, clone size, J gene, CDR3 protein, CDR3 DNA. D genes are given only for firm matches. For some rows the clone size is stated as once, few or many, or as a class when expanded; others skip it.

D: TRBD1; V: TRBV18; size: once; J: TRBJ2-1; CDR3: CASSPGTGDNEQFF; DNA: TGTGCCAGCTCACCTGGGACAGGGGACAATGAGCAGTTCTTC
D: NA; V: TRBV18; size: NA; J: TRBJ1-1; CDR3: CASSPPLTGNTEAFF; DNA: TGTGCCAGCTCACCTCCGCTTACAGGAAACACTGAAGCTTTCTTT
D: NA; V: TRBV5-6; size: NA; J: TRBJ1-6; CDR3: CASSTAGVVNSPLHF; DNA: TGTGCCAGCAGCACCGCAGGTGTTGTGAATTCACCCCTCCACTTT
D: TRBD1; V: TRBV4-1; size: NA; J: TRBJ2-7; CDR3: CASSPGTGIYEQYF; DNA: TGCGCCAGCAGCCCTGGGACAGGGATTTACGAGCAGTACTTC
D: TRBD1; V: TRBV5-1; size: NA; J: TRBJ2-7; CDR3: CASSSGTGDEQYF; DNA: TGCGCCAGCAGCTCCGGGACAGGTGACGAGCAGTACTTC
D: NA; V: TRBV6-6; size: few; J: TRBJ1-2; CDR3: CASGVGGAGYTF; DNA: TGTGCCAGCGGTGTCGGGGGGGCTGGCTACACCTTC
D: TRBD1; V: TRBV7-8; size: NA; J: TRBJ2-7; CDR3: CASSFNRGVYEQYF; DNA: TGTGCCAGCAGCTTTAACAGGGGAGTCTACGAGCAGTACTTC
D: TRBD1; V: TRBV2; size: NA; J: TRBJ1-1; CDR3: CASIRQGVYAFF; DNA: TGTGCCAGCATCCGACAGGGAGTGTACGCTTTCTTT
D: TRBD2; V: TRBV10-3; size: NA; J: TRBJ2-7; CDR3: CAISELAGGPGYEQYF; DNA: TGTGCCATCAGTGAACTAGCGGGGGGGCCCGGGTACGAGCAGTACTTC
D: NA; V: TRBV14; size: NA; J: TRBJ1-2; CDR3: CASSQAGSGSAYGYTF; DNA: TGTGCCAGCAGCCAAGCTGGTTCCGGTTCCGCCTATGGCTACACCTTC
D: TRBD1; V: TRBV13; size: NA; J: TRBJ1-2; CDR3: CASSHDRAGYTF; DNA: TGTGCCAGCAGCCATGACAGGGCGGGCTACACCTTC
D: NA; V: TRBV6-5; size: NA; J: TRBJ2-7; CDR3: CASSSLYEQYF; DNA: TGTGCCAGCAGTTCGTTATACGAGCAGTACTTC
D: TRBD2; V: TRBV6-5; size: NA; J: TRBJ2-1; CDR3: CASTRLAGYNEQFF; DNA: TGTGCCAGCACGCGACTAGCGGGGTACAATGAGCAGTTCTTC
D: NA; V: TRBV30; size: once; J: TRBJ2-3; CDR3: CAWSESRGSTQYF; DNA: TGTGCCTGGAGTGAATCGCGGGGTAGTACGCAGTATTTT
D: TRBD1; V: TRBV29-1; size: NA; J: TRBJ2-4; CDR3: CSVVGTGSKNIQYF; DNA: TGCAGCGTTGTTGGGACAGGGTCCAAAAACATTCAGTACTTC
D: NA; V: TRBV6-1; size: NA; J: TRBJ1-6; CDR3: CASSAEGSAPLHF; DNA: TGTGCCAGCAGTGCAGAGGGTTCGGCACCCCTCCACTTT
D: NA; V: TRBV1; size: NA; J: TRBJ1-2; CDR3: CTSSQDRVWTVFYGYTF; DNA: TGCACCAGCAGCCAAGATCGGGTCTGGACAGTCTTCTATGGCTACACCTTC
D: NA; V: TRBV6-6; size: NA; J: TRBJ1-2; CDR3: CASSPIQGKDGYTF; DNA: TGTGCCAGCAGTCCTATCCAGGGAAAGGACGGCTACACCTTC
D: TRBD1; V: TRBV11-2; size: NA; J: TRBJ2-3; CDR3: CASSAGQGASTSTDTQYF; DNA: TGTGCCAGCAGCGCGGGACAGGGGGCTTCCACTAGCACAGATACGCAGTATTTT
D: TRBD1; V: TRBV10-3; size: NA; J: TRBJ2-7; CDR3: CARTGGYEQYF; DNA: TGTGCCAGGACAGGGGGCTACGAGCAGTACTTC